This TCR beta chain comes out of a study of shared T cell receptors in the human thymus. V lost 1 base and J lost 2, with 15 bases in between. Germline CDR1 and CDR2: MGHRA and YSYEKL. There are 16 residues in the CDR3. Method: immunoSEQ multiplex PCR; TCRdb's copy keeps in-frame clones and lacks some. The sample records hundreds of thousands of clones, around 87% being singletons. This same sample was also taken into another study, of human thymus T cells.

Material: thymocytes. The chain employs TRBV4-1 and TRBJ2-7; possibly TRBD1 for D (6 bases). This clonotype originated in a boy younger than two with a congenital heart defect. CDR3 amino acids: CASSQATKTGPYEQYF. For the CDR3, the DNA is TGCGCCAGCAGCCAAGCTACCAAGACAGGACCCTACGAGCAGTACTTC.